This TCR beta chain was sequenced in a study of blood T cells in healthy people across ages. General study points: Age advanced and TCR beta diversity per million T cells fell, roughly linearly. More naive CD4+ cells and higher diversity marked long-lived donors relative to aged donors.

The CDR3 covers 12 residues. Trimming pared 10 bases from V and 4 bases from J, leaving 10 bases between. Germline V gives CDR1 LNHDA, CDR2 SQIVND (reference sequence). Notes on this clonotype: Its antigen is currently unknown.

A second roughly 7 to 11 cycle PCR used barcoded and J-beta primers. Each TCR beta cDNA got a 12-nucleotide random molecular identifier. TCRdb itself ran the 5' RACE reads through MiXCR, one entry per CDR3 protein. The sample has over 1,300,000 distinct CDR3 sequences; 55% to 75% are singletons. The genes are TRBV19 and TRBJ2-2; possible D gene TRBD2, 6 bases. The receptor was derived from a man aged 18 to 29 in good health. The sequencing sample was made of blood. The CDR3 reads CATGVPTGELFF. In DNA form, the CDR3 reads TGTGCCACGGGGGTCCCCACCGGGGAGCTGTTTTTT. Together with reference TRBV19 and TRBJ2-2, the CDR3 gives the full variable domain: DGGITQSPKYLFRKEGQNVTLSCEQNLNHDAMYWYRQDPGQGLRLIYYSQIVNDFQKGDIAEGYSVSREKKESFPLTVTSAQKNPTAFYLCATGVPTGELFFGEGSRLTVL.